The 30 T cell receptor beta chains in this list originate from one sample, sequenced in a study of cytomegalovirus exposure and HLA in healthy donors. The PCR contained 60 Vbeta and 13 Jbeta primers. The data were produced by immunoSEQ multiplex PCR, yet TCRdb's version contains in-frame clones alone and is incomplete. The sample contains roughly 130,000 clones, less than 85% of which appear only once. Source material: PBMCs. These receptors were taken from a woman between 50 and 59 years old in good health and CMV-seropositive.

The V call is TRBV5-1, the J call TRBJ2-3, with 15 bases matching TRBD2. Germline CDR1 reads SGHRS; CDR2 reads YFSETQ. Trimming removed 4 bases from V and 0 bases from J; junction bases left unmatched: 6. This CDR3 is built from 18 residues. CDR3 sequence reads: CASSTGTSGGTSTDTQYF. Written as DNA, the CDR3 is TGCGCCAGCAGCACCGGGACTAGCGGGGGGACTAGCACAGATACGCAGTATTTT.

The chain combines TRBV13 with TRBJ2-5; maybe TRBD1 (6 bases). The CDR3 totals 13 residues. Germline loops: CDR1 PRHDT, CDR2 FYEKMQ (reference sequence). Deletions cut 8 bases from V and 9 bases from J, with 19 bases between. The CDR3: CASALGADEAQYF. The CDR3 bases are TGTGCCAGCGCCTTGGGGGCGGATGAGGCCCAGTACTTC.

The V and J genes are TRBV2 and TRBJ2-5; the D is unclear. CDR3 length: 14 residues. The germline V gene has CDR1 SNHLY and CDR2 FYNNEI. The V end lost 8 bases, the J end lost 5 bases, and 18 bases lay between the germline ends. The CDR3 sequence is CASGSLILLETQYF. CDR3 sequence (DNA): TGTGCCAGCGGATCACTAATCCTTCTTGAGACCCAGTACTTC.

This clone has just a few counts. Other nucleotide sequences from this sample produce the same CDR3. This chain uses TRBV4-1 with TRBJ1-5; tentative D call: TRBD1 (5 bases). Between the trimmed V and J ends, which lost 0 bases and 0 bases, there was a span of 6 bases. This CDR3 is 15 amino acids long. CDR1 is MGHRA and CDR2 is YSYEKL in the germline V gene. Here the CDR3 DNA reads TGCGCCAGCAGCCAAGATCAGGGTAGCAATCAGCCCCAGCATTTT. Amino acids: CASSQDQGSNQPQHF.

The chain has TRBV27 and TRBJ2-5; D might be TRBD1 (9 bases). The CDR3 runs 17 residues. Germline CDR1 MNHEY, CDR2 SMNVEV (reference sequence). V gave up 7 bases and J gave up 5 bases, with 26 bases separating them. The CDR3 region is CASNGGGNRGRGETQYF. The DNA for the CDR3 is TGTGCCAGCAACGGGGGGGGTAACAGGGGGCGTGGGGAGACCCAGTACTTC.

This clone was detected a few times. The rearrangement uses TRBV6-1 and TRBJ1-2; possible D gene TRBD1, 5 bases. V lost 2 bases to trimming and J lost 3 bases, with 13 bases between them. The CDR3 consists of 15 residues. Germline V gene sequence: CDR1 MNHNS, CDR2 SASEGT. CDR3 loop: CASSETPGHYYGYTF. The CDR3 DNA follows: TGTGCCAGCAGTGAAACCCCAGGGCACTACTATGGCTACACCTTC.

The chain uses TRBV7-3 and TRBJ2-7; a possible D gene is TRBD2 (5 bases). The CDR3 loop spans 10 amino acids. Germline CDR1 SGHTA, CDR2 FQGTGA. V was clipped by 8 bases and J by 6 bases, with 8 bases between them. In DNA, the CDR3 is TGTGCCAGCCGAGGGCCCGAGCAGTACTTC. Amino acids: CASRGPEQYF.

CDR3 residues: CASSLGTVQETQYF. CDR3 coding DNA: TGCGCCAGCAGCTTAGGGACAGTCCAAGAGACCCAGTACTTC. The gene calls are TRBV5-1 and TRBJ2-5; 7 bases are a match to TRBD1. CDR3 length: 14 residues. In germline, CDR1 is SGHRS, CDR2 YFSETQ. Trimming at V came to 2 bases and at J to 1 base, leaving 2 bases not matched to a gene. The full variable domain, with the rest looked up from reference TRBV5-1 and TRBJ2-5, is KAGVTQTPRYLIKTRGQQVTLSCSPISGHRSVSWYQQTPGQGLQFLFEYFSETQRNKGNFPGRFSGRQFSNSRSEMNVSTLELGDSALYLCASSLGTVQETQYFGPGTRLLVL.

This chain joins TRBV10-2 and TRBJ1-5, with D perhaps matching TRBD1 (5 bases). V lost 8 bases and J 1 base, leaving 15 bases between the germline ends. The CDR3 has 15 amino acids. Germline V gives CDR1 WSHSY, CDR2 SAAADI. The CDR3 region is CASSARDLSNQPQHF. The CDR3 DNA is TGCGCCAGCTCCGCCAGGGATTTAAGCAATCAGCCCCAGCATTTT.

The chain couples TRBV27 to TRBJ1-1; D not certain. Germline loops: CDR1 MNHEY, CDR2 SMNVEV (reference sequence). V lost 5 bases and J lost 1, with 8 bases in between. The CDR3 runs to 13 residues. Written as DNA, the CDR3 is TGTGCCAGCAGTCTGAACAGGAACACTGAAGCTTTCTTT. It specifies CASSLNRNTEAFF.

This sequence joins TRBV9 and TRBJ2-2; the match to TRBD2 covers 11 bases. The germline gives CDR1 SGDLS, CDR2 YYNGEE. V lost 1 base to trimming and J lost 2 bases; unmatched junction nucleotides: 1. The CDR3 contains 16 residues. The CDR3 DNA is TGTGCCAGCAGCGTACTAGCGGGGGGCAACACCGGGGAGCTGTTTTTT. It codes for CASSVLAGGNTGELFF.

The chain employs TRBV27 and TRBJ1-6, with D maybe TRBD1 (6 bases). The V and J ends lost 4 bases and 1 base respectively, with 11 bases between them. Germline CDR1 MNHEY, CDR2 SMNVEV (reference sequence). This CDR3 spans 16 amino acids. The CDR3 here is CASSSGASSYNSPLHF. CDR3 sequence (DNA): TGTGCCAGCAGTTCAGGGGCTAGTTCCTATAATTCACCCCTCCACTTT.

The gene calls are TRBV19 and TRBJ1-1; D might be TRBD1 (5 bases). The CDR3 length is 15 residues. Germline values: CDR1 LNHDA, CDR2 SQIVND (reference sequence). Trimming took 5 bases from V and 0 from J, leaving 13 bases between them. The CDR3 reads CASSPQGGLNTEAFF. For the CDR3, the DNA is TGTGCCAGTAGTCCCCAGGGAGGTTTGAACACTGAAGCTTTCTTT.

This sequence joins TRBV2 and TRBJ1-5, with D unresolved. CDR1 and CDR2 (germline): SNHLY, FYNNEI. V lost 3 bases and J 1 base, leaving 7 bases between the germline ends. This CDR3 spans 14 amino acids. The CDR3 loop is CASSDRESNQPQHF. CDR3 nucleotide sequence: TGTGCCAGCAGTGATCGGGAGAGCAATCAGCCCCAGCATTTT.

The table lists this clone with a count of one. The chain combines TRBV19 with TRBJ2-2; tentatively, D is TRBD1 (6 bases). This CDR3 comprises 14 residues. Per the germline V gene, CDR1 is LNHDA and CDR2 is SQIVND (reference sequence). Trimming pared 5 bases from V and 1 base from J, leaving 8 bases between. CDR3 bases: TGTGCCAGTAGTTCGGGACAGAACACCGGGGAGCTGTTTTTT. Translated: CASSSGQNTGELFF. Full variable domain (remainder filled in from reference TRBV19 and TRBJ2-2): DGGITQSPKYLFRKEGQNVTLSCEQNLNHDAMYWYRQDPGQGLRLIYYSQIVNDFQKGDIAEGYSVSREKKESFPLTVTSAQKNPTAFYLCASSSGQNTGELFFGEGSRLTVL.

V is TRBV5-1 and J is TRBJ2-2; 7 bases are shared with TRBD2. CDR1 SGHRS and CDR2 YFSETQ come from the germline V gene. This CDR3 comprises 17 residues. Trimming removed 4 bases from V and 2 bases from J; junction bases left unmatched: 11. The CDR3 DNA follows: TGCGCCAGCAGCGCCGGGACTACTACGATAAACACCGGGGAGCTGTTTTTT. Its protein product is CASSAGTTTINTGELFF. Together with reference TRBV5-1 and TRBJ2-2, the CDR3 gives the full variable domain: KAGVTQTPRYLIKTRGQQVTLSCSPISGHRSVSWYQQTPGQGLQFLFEYFSETQRNKGNFPGRFSGRQFSNSRSEMNVSTLELGDSALYLCASSAGTTTINTGELFFGEGSRLTVL.

This chain links TRBV6-1 with TRBJ2-7; 10 nucleotides agree with TRBD1. Germline CDR1 is MNHNS and CDR2 is SASEGT. V dropped 6 bases and J dropped 3; count of bases not matched to a gene: 5. The CDR3 is made up of 14 amino acids. CDR3: CASRAGTGVYEQYF. The CDR3, as DNA: TGTGCCAGCAGAGCCGGGACAGGGGTCTACGAGCAGTACTTC.

The chain uses TRBV9 and TRBJ1-3; no definite D call. The CDR3 length is 15 residues. Germline V gives CDR1 SGDLS, CDR2 YYNGEE. Trimming cost V 3 bases and J 0 bases, with 10 bases left between them. The chain's CDR3 is CASSGTVSSGNTIYF. In DNA form, the CDR3 reads TGTGCCAGCAGCGGGACTGTGAGCTCTGGAAACACCATATATTTT. The whole variable domain, filled in from reference TRBV9 and TRBJ1-3, reads DSGVTQTPKHLITATGQRVTLRCSPRSGDLSVYWYQQSLDQGLQFLIQYYNGEERAKGNILERFSAQQFPDLHSELNLSSLELGDSALYFCASSGTVSSGNTIYFGEGSWLTVV.

The chain links TRBV15 to TRBJ1-5, with 8 bases fitting TRBD1. Losses at the gene ends were 0 bases for V and 5 bases for J; bases not matched to a gene: 3. The CDR3 loop spans 15 amino acids. From germline, CDR1 is LNHNV and CDR2 YYDKDF (reference sequence). CDR3 sequence reads: CATSRDLTGDQPQHF. CDR3 bases: TGTGCCACCAGCAGAGATTTGACAGGGGATCAGCCCCAGCATTTT.

The chain uses TRBV30 and TRBJ2-7, with D possibly matching TRBD2 (5 bases). V lost 8 bases and J lost 5, with 19 bases in between. The CDR3 consists of 13 residues. The germline CDR1 and CDR2 sequences are GTSNPN and SVGIG (reference sequence). CDR3: CASQLIGRDEQYF. For the CDR3, the DNA is TGTGCCAGCCAGCTTATTGGGAGAGACGAGCAGTACTTC.

This clone was counted between two and nine times. One end of the junction does not line up with germline, which may come from a read error. This chain joins TRBV19 and TRBJ1-1; 10 bases are shared with TRBD1. This CDR3 has 16 amino acids. Germline V gene lookup returns CDR1 LNHDA and CDR2 SQIVND (reference sequence). This CDR3 is CATQDLKTGTGASRFF. For the CDR3, the DNA is TGTGCCACTCAAGACTTAAAAACCGGGACAGGGGCAAGCAGATTTTTT.

The chain joins TRBV29-1 to TRBJ2-3; 11 nucleotides agree with TRBD2. CDR1 and CDR2 from the germline V gene are SQVTM and ANQGSEA. The V gene end was trimmed by 7 bases and the J gene end by 3 bases; junction bases not matched to a gene: 9. CDR3 length: 15 residues. The CDR3 DNA follows: TGCAGCGCCTCCGGACTAGCGGGTAGAACAGATACGCAGTATTTT. Translating it yields CSASGLAGRTDTQYF.

The chain couples TRBV7-9 to TRBJ2-1; 7 positions agree with TRBD1. Germline V lookup: CDR1 SEHNR, CDR2 FQNEAQ (reference sequence). This CDR3 is built from 16 residues. Trimming removed 5 bases from V and 5 bases from J; junction bases left unmatched: 12. The CDR3 DNA sequence: TGTGCCAGCAGCAGTGACAGGGCGAGTGGGAACAATGAGCAGTTCTTC. Its translation is CASSSDRASGNNEQFF.

V is TRBV7-2 and J is TRBJ1-2, with 8 bases matching TRBD1. V trimming: 2 bases; J trimming: 4 bases; junction bases outside the gene matches: 6. The CDR3 covers 15 residues. Germline V gene lookup returns CDR1 SGHTA and CDR2 FQGNSA. CDR3 sequence reads: CASSLNDRGGYGYTF. The CDR3 nucleotides are TGTGCCAGCAGCTTAAACGACAGGGGAGGCTATGGCTACACCTTC.

This clone was observed once. This chain uses TRBV7-2 with TRBJ2-7; D might be TRBD2 (6 bases). V was cut by 2 bases and J by 2 bases, with 10 bases left in between. In germline, CDR1 is SGHTA, CDR2 FQGNSA. The CDR3 has 14 residues. Here the CDR3 reads CASSLRGGTYEQYF. The CDR3 coding sequence is TGTGCCAGCAGCTTACGGGGCGGGACCTACGAGCAGTACTTC.

The sample holds a few counts of this clone. The rearrangement uses TRBV4-1 and TRBJ1-2; 7 bases map to TRBD1. Germline trimming cut 3 bases from V and 4 bases from J; bases unmatched to any gene: 11. The germline V gene has CDR1 MGHRA and CDR2 YSYEKL. The CDR3 is made up of 16 amino acids. The CDR3 protein is CASSHDREKGGYGYTF. The CDR3 DNA is TGCGCCAGCAGCCACGACAGGGAAAAAGGGGGCTATGGCTACACCTTC.

This rearrangement joins TRBV30 to TRBJ1-4; D might be TRBD1 (5 bases). The CDR3 covers 15 residues. Looked up from germline, CDR1 is GTSNPN and CDR2 is SVGIG (reference sequence). Trimming removed 4 bases from V and 5 bases from J, with 17 bases in between. This CDR3 is CAWNLPGGKNEKLFF. CDR3 coding DNA: TGTGCCTGGAACCTCCCGGGGGGGAAAAATGAAAAACTGTTTTTT.

In its sample, this clone was seen once. The CDR3 protein is CAIRPTGTNTEAFF. The CDR3 coding sequence is TGTGCCATCAGGCCCACGGGTACGAACACTGAAGCTTTCTTT. The chain uses TRBV10-3 and TRBJ1-1; D is unresolved. Trimming removed 6 bases from V and 1 base from J, with 12 bases in between. This CDR3 has 14 amino acids. Germline lookup yields CDR1 ENHRY and CDR2 SYGVKD.

V gene TRBV5-1 combines with J gene TRBJ1-6; D gene unclear. CDR1 is SGHRS, CDR2 YFSETQ, per germline. The V end lost 0 bases, the J end lost 0 bases, and 4 bases lay between the germline ends. The CDR3 has 15 residues. The CDR3 protein is CASSLGLSYNSPLHF. For the CDR3, the DNA is TGCGCCAGCAGCTTGGGGCTCTCCTATAATTCACCCCTCCACTTT. Combining the CDR3 with reference TRBV5-1 and TRBJ1-6 gives the whole variable domain KAGVTQTPRYLIKTRGQQVTLSCSPISGHRSVSWYQQTPGQGLQFLFEYFSETQRNKGNFPGRFSGRQFSNSRSEMNVSTLELGDSALYLCASSLGLSYNSPLHFGNGTRLTVT.

The V call is TRBV19, the J call TRBJ2-4, with D possibly TRBD2 on 6 matching bases. The CDR3 totals 15 residues. Germline V CDR1 and CDR2: LNHDA, SQIVND (reference sequence). V was pared by 1 base and J by 7 bases, with 14 bases between. CDR3 nucleotide sequence: TGTGCCAGTAGTATAGCTCCGACTAGTGAGAACATTCAGTACTTC. As protein: CASSIAPTSENIQYF. Variable domain in full (rest from reference TRBV19 and TRBJ2-4): DGGITQSPKYLFRKEGQNVTLSCEQNLNHDAMYWYRQDPGQGLRLIYYSQIVNDFQKGDIAEGYSVSREKKESFPLTVTSAQKNPTAFYLCASSIAPTSENIQYFGAGTRLSVL.